This is a list of T cell receptor beta chains from one sample in a study of T cell changes during pregnancy in multiple sclerosis. Sequenced by immunoSEQ multiplex PCR; TCRdb stores in-frame clones only, minus some. The sample has tens of thousands of clones; roughly 91% are singletons. Sequencing was performed on PBMCs (not recorded whether the cells were cultured). Receptors were obtained from a female donor with multiple sclerosis, enrolled in a pregnancy study. Each CDR3 is given with its conserved first and last residue. Fields, in order: J gene, V gene, D gene, clone size, CDR3 protein, CDR3 DNA. The D gene is left open where the match is weak. Rows may omit the clone size; those that give it use once, few, many or a size class.

j_gene: TRBJ1-5
v_gene: TRBV6-1
d_gene: NA
abundance: NA
CDR3aa: CASSETNSNQPQHF
CDR3nt: TGTGCCAGCAGTGAAACAAATTCCAATCAGCCCCAGCATTTT

j_gene: TRBJ2-7
v_gene: TRBV11-2
d_gene: TRBD1
abundance: NA
CDR3aa: CASSVRDRAYEQYF
CDR3nt: TGTGCCAGCAGCGTAAGGGACAGGGCCTACGAGCAGTACTTC

j_gene: TRBJ2-1
v_gene: TRBV5-1
d_gene: NA
abundance: NA
CDR3aa: CASSLGNKNEQFF
CDR3nt: TGCGCCAGCAGCTTGGGGAACAAGAATGAGCAGTTCTTC

j_gene: TRBJ1-5
v_gene: TRBV6-6
d_gene: NA
abundance: once
CDR3aa: CASSYASGNQPQHF
CDR3nt: TGTGCCAGCAGTTACGCCTCCGGGAATCAGCCCCAGCATTTT

j_gene: TRBJ2-5
v_gene: TRBV5-4
d_gene: TRBD2
abundance: NA
CDR3aa: CASSLPLAGGVETQYF
CDR3nt: TGTGCCAGCAGCCTACCTCTAGCGGGAGGCGTGGAGACCCAGTACTTC

j_gene: TRBJ2-5
v_gene: TRBV7-2
d_gene: NA
abundance: NA
CDR3aa: CASTPGETQYF
CDR3nt: TGTGCCAGCACCCCCGGAGAGACCCAGTACTTC

j_gene: TRBJ2-7
v_gene: TRBV5-1
d_gene: NA
abundance: NA
CDR3aa: CASSTAGYHYEQYF
CDR3nt: TGCGCCAGCAGTACGGCTGGATATCACTACGAGCAGTACTTC

j_gene: TRBJ1-5
v_gene: TRBV6-1
d_gene: NA
abundance: NA
CDR3aa: CASSRGQGLQPQHF
CDR3nt: TGTGCCAGCAGCCGAGGGCAGGGTTTGCAGCCCCAGCATTTT

j_gene: TRBJ1-5
v_gene: TRBV6-1
d_gene: TRBD1
abundance: once
CDR3aa: CASCDRGNQPQHF
CDR3nt: TGTGCCAGCTGCGACAGGGGCAATCAGCCCCAGCATTTT

j_gene: TRBJ1-1
v_gene: TRBV28
d_gene: NA
abundance: NA
CDR3aa: CASSFPGWDLNTEAFF
CDR3nt: TGTGCCAGCAGTTTTCCCGGGTGGGATCTGAACACTGAAGCTTTCTTT

j_gene: TRBJ2-1
v_gene: TRBV10-1
d_gene: NA
abundance: NA
CDR3aa: CATSMPGHRNNEQFF
CDR3nt: TGCGCCACCTCGATGCCGGGACATCGAAACAATGAGCAGTTCTTC

j_gene: TRBJ2-7
v_gene: TRBV4-2
d_gene: TRBD2
abundance: NA
CDR3aa: CASSQSGGLGEQYF
CDR3nt: TGTGCCAGCAGCCAAAGCGGGGGGCTTGGCGAGCAGTACTTC

j_gene: TRBJ2-3
v_gene: TRBV28
d_gene: TRBD2
abundance: NA
CDR3aa: CASSLSGTSTDTQYF
CDR3nt: TGTGCCAGCAGTCTCAGCGGGACCAGCACAGATACGCAGTATTTT

j_gene: TRBJ2-3
v_gene: TRBV5-1
d_gene: NA
abundance: NA
CDR3aa: CASSLENTQYF
CDR3nt: TGCGCCAGCAGCTTGGAAAATACGCAGTATTTT

j_gene: TRBJ2-3
v_gene: TRBV9
d_gene: NA
abundance: NA
CDR3aa: CASSSSPTDTQYF
CDR3nt: TGTGCCAGCAGCTCCTCTCCCACAGATACGCAGTATTTT

j_gene: TRBJ1-5
v_gene: TRBV2
d_gene: NA
abundance: few
CDR3aa: CASSDQAQPQHF
CDR3nt: TGTGCCAGCAGTGATCAGGCTCAGCCCCAGCATTTT

j_gene: TRBJ2-1
v_gene: TRBV7-9
d_gene: NA
abundance: NA
CDR3aa: CASSLERGRNEQFF
CDR3nt: TGTGCCAGCAGCTTAGAACGGGGTCGCAATGAGCAGTTCTTC

j_gene: TRBJ2-3
v_gene: TRBV25-1
d_gene: TRBD1
abundance: NA
CDR3aa: CASSVGGQVHSTDTQYF
CDR3nt: TGTGCCAGCAGTGTGGGGGGACAGGTACACAGCACAGATACGCAGTATTTT

j_gene: TRBJ1-1
v_gene: TRBV7-9
d_gene: TRBD1
abundance: NA
CDR3aa: CASSLDRVVGTEAFF
CDR3nt: TGTGCCAGCAGCTTGGACAGGGTGGTTGGTACTGAAGCTTTCTTT

j_gene: TRBJ2-3
v_gene: TRBV5-1
d_gene: TRBD2
abundance: NA
CDR3aa: CASSSIAGGPPDTQYF
CDR3nt: TGCGCCAGCAGCTCTATAGCGGGAGGGCCCCCAGATACGCAGTATTTT

j_gene: TRBJ2-7
v_gene: TRBV28
d_gene: NA
abundance: NA
CDR3aa: CATRAYEQYF
CDR3nt: TGTGCCACGAGGGCCTACGAGCAGTACTTC

j_gene: TRBJ1-5
v_gene: TRBV2
d_gene: NA
abundance: NA
CDR3aa: CASGQPNQPQHF
CDR3nt: TGTGCCAGCGGGCAGCCAAATCAGCCCCAGCATTTT

j_gene: TRBJ2-1
v_gene: TRBV4-1
d_gene: TRBD2
abundance: NA
CDR3aa: CASSPVAGVFSYNEQFF
CDR3nt: TGCGCCAGCAGCCCGGTAGCGGGAGTGTTCTCCTACAATGAGCAGTTCTTC

j_gene: TRBJ2-3
v_gene: TRBV4-2
d_gene: TRBD2
abundance: NA
CDR3aa: CASSQAGTSPSDTQYF
CDR3nt: TGTGCCAGCAGCCAGGCCGGGACTAGCCCCTCAGATACGCAGTATTTT

j_gene: TRBJ1-1
v_gene: TRBV19
d_gene: NA
abundance: few
CDR3aa: CASSMRENTEAFF
CDR3nt: TGTGCCAGTAGTATGAGGGAGAACACTGAAGCTTTCTTT

j_gene: TRBJ2-7
v_gene: TRBV29-1
d_gene: NA
abundance: NA
CDR3aa: CSVEISGGRDEQYF
CDR3nt: TGCAGCGTTGAGATTTCGGGCGGCAGGGACGAGCAGTACTTC

j_gene: TRBJ2-1
v_gene: TRBV19
d_gene: NA
abundance: NA
CDR3aa: CASSIADGNEQFF
CDR3nt: TGTGCCAGTAGTATCGCGGATGGTAATGAGCAGTTCTTC

j_gene: TRBJ2-2
v_gene: TRBV2
d_gene: TRBD1
abundance: NA
CDR3aa: CASSERGQGAGGELFF
CDR3nt: TGTGCCAGCAGTGAGCGCGGACAGGGGGCTGGCGGGGAGCTGTTTTTT

j_gene: TRBJ1-1
v_gene: TRBV7-9
d_gene: TRBD1
abundance: NA
CDR3aa: CASSGTDRVTEAFF
CDR3nt: TGTGCCAGCAGCGGAACCGACAGGGTCACTGAAGCTTTCTTT